One and the same sample provided the 25 T cell receptor beta chains below, sequenced in a study of T cells in Graves' hyperthyroidism and ophthalmopathy. Authors of the study amplified TCR beta CDR3 regions from RNA transcripts. An initial round of RT-PCR targeting the TCR CDR3 relied on the HTBI primer set. MiXCR, run by TCRdb on the multiplex PCR reads, gives a single entry per CDR3 protein. The sample contains 400,000 to 450,000 distinct CDR3 sequences, roughly 14% of which appear only once. Sequencing input: blood. The receptors derive from a young man with Graves' ophthalmopathy.

This clonotype occurred a few times. The chain has TRBV2 and TRBJ1-2; 7 bases are shared with TRBD1. V shed 11 bases and J 7 bases; nucleotides not matched to a gene: 7. The germline CDR1 and CDR2 sequences are SNHLY and FYNNEI. The CDR3 runs 11 residues. Here the CDR3 reads CASGGVIGYTF. The CDR3 DNA sequence: TGTGCCTCAGGGGGGGTTATTGGCTACACCTTC.

This clonotype was picked up many times. The rearrangement uses TRBV24-1 and TRBJ2-3; 8 bases are a match to TRBD1. CDR3 length equals 15 residues. Germline V gene lookup returns CDR1 KGHDR and CDR2 SFDVKD. J lost 1 base, V lost 3 bases, and 2 bases had no gene match. DNA for the CDR3: TGTGCCACCAGTGATGGGGGACAGGGCACAGATACGCAGTATTTT. Amino acids: CATSDGGQGTDTQYF.

There are many counts of this clonotype. The genes are TRBV3-1 and TRBJ2-4, with D uncertain. Germline V lookup: CDR1 LGHDT, CDR2 YNNKEL (reference sequence). V gave up 4 bases and J gave up 8 bases, with 15 bases separating them. The CDR3 consists of 14 residues. CDR3 nucleotides: TGTGCCAGCAGCCTCGACTCACCCACCGACATTCAGTACTTC. It specifies CASSLDSPTDIQYF.

Ten or more counts support this clonotype. CDR3 in amino acids: CASSLQGRMNTEAFF. The CDR3 coding sequence is TGCGCCAGCAGCTTGCAGGGGCGCATGAACACTGAAGCTTTCTTT. The rearrangement joins TRBV5-1 to TRBJ1-1, with D possibly TRBD1 on 6 matching bases. Germline V gene data show CDR1 as SGHRS and CDR2 as YFSETQ. The length of the CDR3 is 15 residues. Trimming took off 1 base at V and 0 bases at J, with 10 bases between the two ends.

In this sample, this clonotype turned up many times. The chain has TRBV29-1 and TRBJ2-1; possibly TRBD1 for D (5 bases). The CDR3 consists of 11 residues. V was shortened by 7 bases and J by 6 bases, with 10 bases between the two germline ends. Germline V gene data show CDR1 as SQVTM and CDR2 as ANQGSEA. This CDR3 reads CSAQRGNEQFF. The CDR3 nucleotides read TGCAGCGCGCAAAGGGGCAATGAGCAGTTCTTC.

In this sample, this clonotype turned up a few times. The V gene is TRBV20-1, the J gene TRBJ2-2; D might be TRBD1 (5 bases). The germline V gene encodes CDR1 DFQATT and CDR2 SNEGSKA (reference sequence). V was shortened by 0 bases and J by 8 bases, with 16 bases between the two germline ends. There are 15 residues in the CDR3. The CDR3 region is CSARDLDNYAGELFF. DNA for the CDR3: TGCAGTGCTAGAGATTTGGACAACTACGCAGGGGAGCTGTTTTTT.

The chain combines TRBV4-1 with TRBJ2-7; D uncertain. CDR1 MGHRA and CDR2 YSYEKL come from the germline V gene. Trimming stripped 4 bases from V and 6 bases from J, with 22 bases between. The CDR3 sequence is 16 residues long. In DNA form, the CDR3 reads TGCGCCAGCAGCCCGAACTACCCCTTCCTTAGAAGCGAGCAGTACTTC. Protein sequence: CASSPNYPFLRSEQYF.

At least ten counts were recorded for this clonotype. The chain uses TRBV7-9 and TRBJ2-5, with TRBD2 as a possible D gene (5 bases). The CDR3 has 14 residues. V was clipped by 1 base and J by 7 bases, with 13 bases between them. Per germline, CDR1 SEHNR and CDR2 FQNEAQ (reference sequence). This CDR3 reads CASSLVLRAGTQYF. The CDR3 bases are TGTGCCAGCAGCTTAGTCTTGAGGGCCGGGACCCAGTACTTC.

In this sample, this clonotype turned up a few times. CDR3 in amino acids: CASSGPYNEQFF. Here the CDR3 DNA reads TGTGCCAGCAGTGGTCCCTACAATGAGCAGTTCTTC. V usage is TRBV2 and J usage is TRBJ2-1; D is ambiguous. Germline V gene sequence: CDR1 SNHLY, CDR2 FYNNEI. The V end lost 4 bases, the J end lost 2 bases, and 3 bases lay between the germline ends. The CDR3 runs to 12 residues. The whole variable domain, filled in from reference TRBV2 and TRBJ2-1, reads EPEVTQTPSHQVTQMGQEVILRCVPISNHLYFYWYRQILGQKVEFLVSFYNNEISEKSEIFDDQFSVERPDGSNFTLKIRSTKLEDSAMYFCASSGPYNEQFFGPGTRLTVL.

This clonotype was recorded a few times. V is TRBV24-1 and J is TRBJ2-2, with 8 nucleotides matching TRBD1. Germline lookup yields CDR1 KGHDR and CDR2 SFDVKD. V lost 5 bases and J lost 2; bases outside the gene matches: 12. The CDR3 sequence is 18 residues long. The CDR3 loop reads CATSVLTGASDNTGELFF. CDR3 in DNA: TGTGCCACCAGTGTCCTGACAGGGGCCTCGGATAACACCGGGGAGCTGTTTTTT.

This clonotype has ten or more counts. The chain has TRBV18 and TRBJ1-5; D remains ambiguous. The germline gives CDR1 KGHSH, CDR2 LQKENI. The CDR3 contains 12 residues. The V gene lost 0 bases and the J gene lost 7 bases, with 4 bases spanning the gap. The CDR3 sequence is CASSPPGQPQHF. DNA for the CDR3: TGTGCCAGCTCACCACCGGGACAGCCCCAGCATTTT.

This clonotype was found a few times. The chain has TRBV3-1 and TRBJ2-5; D is perhaps TRBD2 (6 bases). Germline loops: CDR1 LGHDT, CDR2 YNNKEL (reference sequence). V gave up 5 bases and J gave up 4 bases, with 26 bases separating them. The CDR3 totals 18 residues. The CDR3 coding sequence is TGTGCCAGCAGCTTCCCCCTGCTAGCGCATACCCGCCCAGAGACCCAGTACTTC. The encoded protein is CASSFPLLAHTRPETQYF.

This clonotype was counted many times. This chain uses TRBV11-2 with TRBJ1-2; D possibly corresponds to TRBD1 (5 bases). Germline V gene sequence: CDR1 SGHAT, CDR2 FQNNGV. CDR3 length: 14 amino acids. V shed 5 bases and J shed 4 bases, with 14 bases lying between them. CDR3 amino acids: CASSPDGTAYGYTF. The CDR3 coding sequence is TGTGCCAGCAGCCCCGACGGGACGGCCTATGGCTACACCTTC.

This clonotype was recorded at least ten times. The chain is built from TRBV9 and TRBJ2-6; 7 nucleotides agree with TRBD1. The CDR3 extends over 17 amino acids. V was clipped by 4 bases and J by 0 bases; unmatched bases: 7. Germline V gene lookup returns CDR1 SGDLS and CDR2 YYNGEE. Here the CDR3 DNA reads TGTGCCAGCAGCATGCCGGGACAGTACTCTGGGGCCAACGTCCTGACTTTC. Amino acids: CASSMPGQYSGANVLTF.

This clonotype was counted between two and nine times. The V call is TRBV19, the J call TRBJ2-5, with 8 bases aligning to TRBD2. Trimming removed 5 bases from V and 0 bases from J; junction bases left unmatched: 8. This CDR3 has 16 amino acids. Germline V gene data show CDR1 as LNHDA and CDR2 as SQIVND (reference sequence). The CDR3, as DNA: TGTGCCAGTAGTTTAAGACTAGCGCCCAACCAAGAGACCCAGTACTTC. Translating it yields CASSLRLAPNQETQYF.

This clonotype has a single count. The rearrangement uses TRBV7-2 and TRBJ2-7, with D perhaps given as TRBD1 or TRBD2 (5 bases each). This CDR3 contains 13 residues. Germline V gene lookup returns CDR1 SGHTA and CDR2 FQGNSA. Between the trimmed V and J ends, which lost 6 bases and 3 bases, there was a span of 12 bases. This CDR3 reads CASRARGHYEQYF. The CDR3 DNA reads as TGTGCCAGCAGGGCCCGGGGCCACTACGAGCAGTACTTC.

Many counts were recorded for this clonotype. The chain employs TRBV7-9 and TRBJ2-1; D call uncertain. The CDR3 has 16 amino acids. Trimming removed 3 bases from V and 3 bases from J, with 15 bases in between. Germline-derived CDR1 and CDR2 are SEHNR and FQNEAQ (reference sequence). The CDR3, as DNA: TGTGCCAGCAGCTTGCGTTGGTTCCAGGACTACAATGAGCAGTTCTTC. Its protein product is CASSLRWFQDYNEQFF.

The sample holds many counts of this clonotype. J is TRBJ1-1 and V is TRBV9; TRBD1 aligns across 7 bases. The CDR3 spans 14 residues. The V gene end was trimmed by 0 bases and the J gene end by 11 bases; junction bases not matched to a gene: 10. CDR1 is SGDLS and CDR2 is YYNGEE in the germline V gene. In DNA form, the CDR3 reads TGTGCCAGCAGCGTAGTAGGGGGCGGAGGAGCTGCTTTCTTT. Translation: CASSVVGGGGAAFF.

V usage is TRBV9 and J usage is TRBJ2-1; 9 nucleotides match TRBD2. Trimming removed 0 bases from V and 4 bases from J; junction bases left unmatched: 5. This CDR3 is 16 amino acids long. Germline V CDR1 and CDR2: SGDLS, YYNGEE. The CDR3 DNA is TGTGCCAGCAGCGTAGATAGCGGGGGCGGGTACAATGAGCAGTTCTTC. Protein: CASSVDSGGGYNEQFF.

This clonotype was counted ten times or more. V gene TRBV10-3 combines with J gene TRBJ2-1; no reliable D call. From germline, CDR1 is ENHRY and CDR2 SYGVKD. V was cut by 0 bases and J by 6 bases, with 9 bases left in between. There are 14 residues in the CDR3. CDR3 sequence: CAISESLAANEQFF. The CDR3 region has the DNA TGTGCCATCAGTGAGTCGCTTGCGGCCAATGAGCAGTTCTTC.

The chain carries TRBV5-4 and TRBJ1-3, with a possible D match to TRBD1 (5 bases). The CDR3 is made up of 14 amino acids. The germline V gene has CDR1 SGHNT and CDR2 YYREEE (reference sequence). Deletions cut 4 bases from V and 4 bases from J, with 12 bases between. DNA for the CDR3: TGTGCCAGCAGCGGAGGGACCGGGGGAAACACCATATATTTT. Translation gives CASSGGTGGNTIYF.

On this clonotype: A much larger clone sits a single nucleotide away, making a read error possible. This rearrangement joins TRBV12-3 or TRBV12-4 to TRBJ1-4; 10 bases agree with TRBD1. The CDR3 totals 13 residues. V lost 7 bases, J lost 9 bases, and 5 bases stayed unmatched. The CDR3 DNA follows: TGTGCCAGCAAAGGGACAGGGGTGAAAAAACTGTTTTTT. Protein sequence: CASKGTGVKKLFF.

This clonotype occurred many times. The chain couples TRBV11-2 to TRBJ1-1; D possibly corresponds to TRBD1 (6 bases). The ends were cut back, 8 bases at V and 4 bases at J, with 14 bases in the middle. From germline, CDR1 is SGHAT and CDR2 FQNNGV. The CDR3 is 13 residues long. CDR3 sequence: CASFGGIGTEAFF. The CDR3, as DNA: TGTGCCAGCTTCGGGGGCATCGGCACTGAAGCTTTCTTT.

Ten or more counts support this clonotype. This chain links TRBV18 with TRBJ2-7; 11 bases agree with TRBD2. Trimming removed 3 bases from V and 7 bases from J; junction bases left unmatched: 8. The V gene's germline CDR1 is KGHSH and CDR2 LQKENI. The CDR3 is made up of 15 amino acids. CDR3 bases: TGTGCCAGCTCACCCGGGACTAGCGGCTCGGGAGAGCAGTACTTC. It yields the protein CASSPGTSGSGEQYF.

This clonotype was counted many times. The V call is TRBV30, the J call TRBJ1-2; D uncertain. Germline CDR1 is GTSNPN and CDR2 is SVGIG (reference sequence). Trimming took off 0 bases at V and 7 bases at J, with 9 bases between the two ends. The CDR3 is 12 residues long. CDR3 coding DNA: TGTGCCTGGAGTGTACTTGGTGCTGGCTACACCTTC. This encodes CAWSVLGAGYTF.